These 26 T cell receptor beta chains were all obtained from the same sample, sequenced in a study of vaccination and CD4 T cells after COVID-19. An Oncomine TCR Beta short-read assay was used to sequence the DNA from cultured CD4+ T cells. TCRdb passed the PCR reads through MiXCR, listing each CDR3 protein once. Of some 14,000 distinct CDR3 sequences listed, approximately 35% are singletons. As to treatment: roughly ten-day PBMC culture with coronavirus spike peptide pools or control peptides (ViraFEST assay). Their specific antigens are unknown. Material for sequencing was cultured CD4+ T cells from blood. The receptors stem from a human donor with COVID-19.

Only one count was recorded for this clonotype. This chain uses TRBV28 with TRBJ1-1, with a weak D call TRBD1 (5 bases). This CDR3 is built from 11 residues. CDR1 MDHEN and CDR2 SYDVKM come from the germline V gene. V shed 3 bases and J shed 9 bases, with 8 bases lying between them. The CDR3 DNA follows: TGTGCCAGCAGTTTTAGGGGACAAGCTTTCTTT. Translating gives CASSFRGQAFF. The full variable domain, in which reference TRBV28 and TRBJ1-1 provide the parts outside the CDR3, is DVKVTQSSRYLVKRTGEKVFLECVQDMDHENMFWYRQDPGLGLRLIYFSYDVKMKEKGDIPEGYSVSREKKERFSLILESASTNQTSMYLCASSFRGQAFFGQGTRLTVV.

This clonotype was found a few times. The rearrangement joins TRBV6-1 to TRBJ1-1; 7 bases agree with TRBD1. The CDR3 sequence is 12 residues long. With V trimmed by 7 bases and J by 5 bases, 4 bases remained unmatched. Germline CDR1 MNHNS, CDR2 SASEGT. The CDR3 region is CASTSGQTEAFF. The CDR3 region has the DNA TGTGCCAGCACCTCGGGACAGACTGAAGCTTTCTTT.

The chain combines TRBV20-1 with TRBJ1-1; perhaps TRBD1 as D (6 bases). The V end was cut by 3 bases, the J end by 4 bases, with 18 bases between. Per the germline V gene, CDR1 is DFQATT and CDR2 is SNEGSKA (reference sequence). The CDR3 consists of 15 residues. In nucleotides, the CDR3 is TGCAGTGCTAGGTTAGGACAGTCAAAGGGCACTGAAGCTTTCTTT. This encodes CSARLGQSKGTEAFF.

The rearrangement links TRBV7-8 to TRBJ2-7; TRBD2 matches at 8 bases. The CDR3 covers 18 residues. The J segment lost 2 bases and the V segment lost 3 bases, leaving 15 bases of the junction unmatched. Germline CDR1 SGHVS, CDR2 FQNEAQ. The CDR3, as DNA: TGTGCCAGCAGCTTTGGGACCAACTGGGGGGGACTAGCCTACGAGCAGTACTTC. Translation: CASSFGTNWGGLAYEQYF.

The chain links TRBV7-2 to TRBJ2-6; 10 bases match TRBD2. This CDR3 is built from 17 residues. Germline V gives CDR1 SGHTA, CDR2 FQGNSA. The J segment lost 3 bases and the V segment lost 2 bases, leaving 4 bases of the junction unmatched. This chain's CDR3 is CASSLQGLAFGANVLTF. Written as DNA, the CDR3 is TGTGCCAGCAGCTTACAGGGACTAGCGTTTGGGGCCAACGTCCTGACTTTC.

Only one count was recorded for this clonotype. CDR3 in amino acids: CASSFSGDGVSNQPQHF. The CDR3 DNA reads TGTGCCAGCAGCTTTTCCGGGGACGGGGTTAGCAATCAGCCCCAGCATTTT. V and J are TRBV5-6 and TRBJ1-5; a possible D gene is TRBD1 (5 bases). Between the trimmed V and J ends, which lost 2 bases and 0 bases, there was a span of 15 bases. Germline lookup yields CDR1 SGHDT and CDR2 YYEEEE. The CDR3 is made up of 17 amino acids.

This clonotype was found a few times. The DNA for the CDR3 is TGTGCCAGCGGACGGAGCGACAGGGCGGGTCAGCCCCAGCATTTT. It specifies CASGRSDRAGQPQHF. The rearrangement links TRBV6-1 to TRBJ1-5; 7 bases agree with TRBD1. The CDR3 covers 15 residues. Unmatched junction bases numbered 13, after V lost 8 bases and J lost 6 bases. The V gene's germline CDR1 is MNHNS and CDR2 SASEGT.

The chain recombines TRBV10-1 with TRBJ1-4; D unresolved. Germline loops: CDR1 WNHNN, CDR2 SYGVQD (reference sequence). The V and J ends lost 6 bases and 4 bases respectively, with 9 bases between them. The length of the CDR3 is 13 residues. CDR3 sequence: CASSEGFNEKLFF. CDR3 bases: TGCGCCAGCAGCGAGGGATTTAATGAAAAACTGTTTTTT.

The V call is TRBV7-8, the J call TRBJ1-1; 9 bases fit TRBD1. The junction had 6 bases not matched to a gene; V was cut back by 5 bases and J by 5 bases. This CDR3 is 14 amino acids long. Germline values: CDR1 SGHVS, CDR2 FQNEAQ. The CDR3 region has the DNA TGTGCCAGCAGCCTCGGGACAGGGCGGACTGAAGCTTTCTTT. This codes for CASSLGTGRTEAFF.

The V call is TRBV5-1, the J call TRBJ2-5; D is perhaps TRBD2 (6 bases). The CDR3 runs 16 residues. Germline CDR1 and CDR2: SGHRS and YFSETQ. V was trimmed by 0 bases and J by 4 bases, leaving 16 bases between them. The CDR3 DNA is TGCGCCAGCAGCTTGGAGCCTAGCGCCGGGGGAGAGACCCAGTACTTC. Translated, it gives CASSLEPSAGGETQYF.

This clonotype was counted only a few times. This chain uses TRBV14 with TRBJ1-1; D is unresolved. CDR1 is SGHDN and CDR2 is FVKESK in the germline V gene. The ends were cut back, 4 bases at V and 3 bases at J, with 12 bases in the middle. This CDR3 is 14 amino acids long. CDR3 DNA: TGTGCCAGCAGCCCACCTTGGTCCTACACTGAAGCTTTCTTT. It is translated as CASSPPWSYTEAFF.

A few counts support this clonotype. The CDR3 protein is CATSRGPQGGEQYF. In DNA, the CDR3 is TGTGCCACCAGCAGGGGGCCACAGGGAGGCGAGCAGTACTTC. The genes are TRBV15 and TRBJ2-7, with D tentatively TRBD1 or TRBD2 (6 bases each). The length of the CDR3 is 14 residues. Germline assignment: CDR1 LNHNV and CDR2 YYDKDF (reference sequence). V was pared by 3 bases and J by 6 bases, with 15 bases between.

The chain couples TRBV19 to TRBJ2-5, with a tentative D call TRBD2 (6 bases). The CDR3 contains 14 residues. Germline V CDR1 and CDR2: LNHDA, SQIVND (reference sequence). Deletions cut 5 bases from V and 5 bases from J, with 15 bases between. CDR3 residues: CASSSGLAGETQYF. CDR3 nucleotides: TGTGCCAGTAGTTCCGGACTCGCGGGGGAGACCCAGTACTTC.

This rearrangement joins TRBV20-1 to TRBJ2-1; no clear D gene. CDR3 length: 12 residues. The germline gives CDR1 DFQATT, CDR2 SNEGSKA (reference sequence). The V end was cut by 1 base, the J end by 6 bases, with 7 bases between. The CDR3, as DNA: TGCAGTGCTAGAGGAAGAGTCAATGAGCAGTTCTTC. Its translation is CSARGRVNEQFF.

The rearrangement uses TRBV10-1 and TRBJ2-5, with 10 nucleotides matching TRBD2. CDR1 is WNHNN, CDR2 SYGVQD, per germline (reference sequence). The CDR3 has 16 amino acids. Losses at the gene ends were 3 bases for V and 5 bases for J; bases not matched to a gene: 9. The CDR3 is CASSDPGERGGETQYF. The DNA for the CDR3 is TGCGCCAGCAGTGACCCCGGCGAGCGGGGGGGGGAGACCCAGTACTTC.

V and J are TRBV6-5 and TRBJ1-4; D is undetermined. The CDR3 is 11 amino acids. V shed 3 bases and J shed 8 bases, with 4 bases lying between them. CDR1 and CDR2 (germline): MNHEY, SVGAGI. The CDR3 nucleotides read TGTGCCAGCAGTTATTCGGAAAAACTGTTTTTT. Amino acids: CASSYSEKLFF.

This clonotype was found a few times. The gene calls are TRBV6-2 or TRBV6-3 and TRBJ2-7; possibly TRBD1 for D (6 bases). This CDR3 has 13 amino acids. With 4 bases removed from V and 4 bases from J, the gap between germline ends came to 11 bases. Germline-derived CDR1 and CDR2 are MNHEY and SVGEGT. The CDR3 spells CASSFNRAYEQYF. The CDR3 DNA sequence: TGTGCCAGCAGTTTTAACAGGGCTTACGAGCAGTACTTC.

This clonotype was recorded only once. V and J are TRBV5-6 and TRBJ1-2; D is ambiguous. CDR1 is SGHDT, CDR2 YYEEEE, per germline. The length of the CDR3 is 15 residues. The ends were cut back, 0 bases at V and 4 bases at J, with 13 bases in the middle. Here the CDR3 reads CASSLAGPIIYGYTF. CDR3 bases: TGTGCCAGCAGCTTGGCGGGCCCCATAATCTATGGCTACACCTTC.

This chain's CDR3 is CASGLDGFEQYF. The CDR3 DNA is TGTGCTAGTGGTTTGGACGGGTTCGAGCAGTACTTC. The rearrangement uses TRBV12-5 and TRBJ2-7, with D unresolved. Germline V gene sequence: CDR1 LGHNT, CDR2 FRNRAP. The V gene lost 1 base and the J gene lost 6 bases, with 7 bases spanning the gap. The CDR3 totals 12 residues.

V gene TRBV11-2 combines with J gene TRBJ2-7; TRBD1 agrees at 8 bases. The germline CDR1 and CDR2 sequences are SGHAT and FQNNGV. V lost 5 bases to trimming and J lost 3 bases; unmatched junction nucleotides: 6. CDR3 length equals 14 residues. As DNA, the CDR3 is TGTGCCAGCAGCCGTGGACAGGGAAACTACGAGCAGTACTTC. It yields the protein CASSRGQGNYEQYF.

This chain uses TRBV6-2 or TRBV6-3 with TRBJ2-5; 8 bases fit TRBD2. Unmatched junction bases numbered 3, after V lost 2 bases and J lost 4 bases. CDR1 and CDR2 from the germline V gene are MNHEY and SVGEGT. The CDR3 is 14 residues long. The CDR3 protein is CASSYGAGGETQYF. The CDR3 DNA is TGTGCCAGCAGTTACGGGGCGGGGGGAGAGACCCAGTACTTC.

As regards this clonotype: An end of the junction does not agree with germline; a read error may underlie this. The V call is TRBV5-3, the J call TRBJ2-2; D remains ambiguous. TRBV5-3 is classed as an ORF, of uncertain function. This CDR3 comprises 14 residues. The CDR3 loop reads CASSLARNTGELFF. The CDR3 DNA sequence: TGTGCCAGCAGCTTAGCAAGGAACACCGGGGAGCTGTTTTTT.

The rearrangement links TRBV4-1 to TRBJ1-3; D remains unclear. The germline CDR1 and CDR2 sequences are MGHRA and YSYEKL. The CDR3 totals 15 residues. Trimming cost V 5 bases and J 0 bases, with 11 bases left between them. DNA of the CDR3: TGCGCCAGCAGCTCCGTCGCACTCTCTGGAAACACCATATATTTT. It codes for CASSSVALSGNTIYF.

The chain couples TRBV27 to TRBJ1-2; TRBD1 agrees at 7 bases. The CDR3 covers 16 residues. V was pared by 5 bases and J by 2 bases, with 11 bases of the junction left unmatched. Germline V gene sequence: CDR1 MNHEY, CDR2 SMNVEV (reference sequence). CDR3 sequence: CASSPYPQGGNYGYTF. As DNA, the CDR3 is TGTGCCAGCAGTCCATACCCCCAGGGGGGAAACTATGGCTACACCTTC.

Remarks on this clonotype: The junction departs from the called germline gene at one end, perhaps through a read error. This sequence joins TRBV7-7 and TRBJ1-3; D perhaps matches TRBD1 (5 bases). The CDR3 runs 16 residues. Germline lookup yields CDR1 SSHAT and CDR2 FNYEAQ (reference sequence). The CDR3 here is CASSLGSGGTGNTIYF. DNA of the CDR3: TGTGCTAGCAGCTTAGGTTCCGGGGGTACTGGAAACACCATATATTTT.

This clonotype has only a few counts. The rearrangement joins TRBV6-2 or TRBV6-3 to TRBJ1-5; 8 nucleotides align to TRBD1. The V segment lost 10 bases and the J segment 6 bases; nucleotides outside the gene matches: 14. The CDR3 is 15 amino acids. Per germline, CDR1 MNHEY and CDR2 SVGEGT. In DNA form, the CDR3 reads TGTGCCACCCGACAGGGGACAGCGGAGGTTCAGCCCCAGCATTTT. Translated: CATRQGTAEVQPQHF.